These 4 T cell receptor beta chains came from one sample sequenced in a study of control samples from healthy donors and cancer patients. Sequencing was performed with immunoSEQ multiplex PCR; in TCRdb, only in-frame clones are kept and a portion is missing. The table shows 90,000 to 100,000 clones, with approximately 80% occurring only once. The material sequenced was blood. The origin of the receptors is a woman aged 30 to 39 in good health.

CDR3 in DNA: TGTGCCAGTAGTATAGGGGTCAATTCACCCCTCCACTTT. Translated: CASSIGVNSPLHF. This rearrangement joins TRBV19 to TRBJ1-6; no definite D call. Germline V gene lookup returns CDR1 LNHDA and CDR2 SQIVND (reference sequence). Trimming shortened V by 1 base and J by 7 bases, and 5 bases separated the two germline ends. The CDR3 covers 13 residues. Drawing the rest from reference TRBV19 and TRBJ1-6, the complete variable domain is DGGITQSPKYLFRKEGQNVTLSCEQNLNHDAMYWYRQDPGQGLRLIYYSQIVNDFQKGDIAEGYSVSREKKESFPLTVTSAQKNPTAFYLCASSIGVNSPLHFGNGTRLTVT.

The gene calls are TRBV6-5 and TRBJ1-5; a possible D gene is TRBD1 (5 bases). V was shortened by 7 bases and J by 6 bases, with 19 bases between the two germline ends. Germline values: CDR1 MNHEY, CDR2 SVGAGI. CDR3 length: 15 residues. Written as DNA, the CDR3 is TGTGCCAGCAACGTCTTGGTGGGGACGGGTCAGCCCCAGCATTTT. This translates into CASNVLVGTGQPQHF.

The chain combines TRBV12-3 or TRBV12-4 with TRBJ1-2; D uncertain. The germline V and J ends were trimmed by 8 bases and 2 bases, with 12 bases remaining between them. This CDR3 spans 13 amino acids. CDR3: CASWTEINYGYTF. DNA of the CDR3: TGTGCCAGCTGGACGGAGATCAACTATGGCTACACCTTC.

J is TRBJ2-1 and V is TRBV15; 7 nucleotides match TRBD1. V trimming: 3 bases; J trimming: 0 bases; junction bases outside the gene matches: 11. This CDR3 has 18 residues. The germline V gene encodes CDR1 LNHNV and CDR2 YYDKDF (reference sequence). The CDR3 DNA sequence: TGTGCCACCAGCAGCATTTACAGGGGCCTGAGCTCCTACAATGAGCAGTTCTTC. Amino acids: CATSSIYRGLSSYNEQFF.